The following is a T cell receptor (beta chain) sequence with its context. What it binds is not known. V dropped 4 bases and J dropped 3 bases, with 11 bases sitting between them. Germline V CDR1 and CDR2: SGDLS, YYNGEE. The CDR3 has 14 amino acids. These data originate in a study of cytomegalovirus exposure and HLA in healthy donors. Study results and caveats: The authors judged a highly shared variant cluster likely a sequencing artifact. The investigators catalogued 150 to 200 TCR beta chains as cytomegalovirus-associated.

The study ran its PCR with 60 Vbeta and 13 Jbeta primers. Original analysis: The count from a later analysis was about 80 million unique TCR beta chains, some 10 million of them shared. TCRdb's copy holds only in-frame clones and misses some; the assay was immunoSEQ multiplex PCR. The V and J calls and the clone size are those of that table, but D and trimming were determined from the DNA. The table has about 130,000 clones, 74% seen once. This clonotype was obtained from a man aged 40-49 years in good health and CMV-seropositive. V and J are TRBV9 and TRBJ1-5; D perhaps matches TRBD1 (6 bases). The sample comprised PBMCs. The CDR3 bases are TGTGCCAGCAGCCCGACAGGAGTCAATCAGCCCCAGCATTTT. Its translation is CASSPTGVNQPQHF.